This T cell receptor beta chain was documented in a study of beta chain features in type 1 diabetes. Reverse transcribing all isolated RNA meant expressed TCRB transcripts were sequenced. The protocol was immunoSEQ multiplex PCR, while the TCRdb copy is restricted to in-frame clones and leaves out a portion. The sample holds about 700,000 clones, around 15% seen once. With regard to this clone: Its target is unknown.

There are 15 residues in the CDR3. Germline V gene data show CDR1 as LNHDA and CDR2 as SQIVND (reference sequence). The V end was cut by 5 bases, the J end by 1 base, with 12 bases between. Study-wide results and caveats: Researchers caution that PCR might favor shorter templates, equally among patients and controls. An over-representation of cells with high TCR expression could result from cDNA sequencing. Shortening that was moderate but significant affected the TCRB CDR3s of Type 1 diabetes patients in all four CD4+ subsets. Whether HLA type influences TCRB rearrangement remained unresolved here. Patients' naive, central memory and Treg TCRB repertoires seemed closer to one another than those of healthy donors.

The specimen was naive CD4+ T cells from blood. The source of this sequence is a man younger than 30 with type 1 diabetes. This rearrangement joins TRBV19 to TRBJ1-5; D is perhaps TRBD1 (5 bases). CDR3 region: CASSADTWSNQPQHF. In DNA, the CDR3 is TGTGCCAGTAGTGCGGACACCTGGAGCAATCAGCCCCAGCATTTT.